This T cell receptor beta chain was identified in a study of neurological immune-mediated disorders. Trimming cost V 6 bases and J 3 bases, with 12 bases left between them. The V gene's germline CDR1 is SGHTA and CDR2 FQGNSA. CDR3 length: 15 residues. The cDNA came from 5'RACE, which used 10-nucleotide random UMIs. MiXCR, run by TCRdb on the 5' RACE reads, gives a single entry per CDR3 protein. Among 40,000 or so distinct CDR3 sequences listed, roughly 14% were seen once. The study, taken as a whole, reports: TCR-beta repertoires seemed private in all groups, with no expanded CDR3 amino acid sequences shared.

This clonotype was observed many times. Its target is unknown. The rearrangement uses TRBV7-2 and TRBJ1-6, with D hard to call. Source material: PBMCs. The sequence was obtained from a woman between 50 and 59 years old with HTLV-1-associated myelopathy (HAM/TSP). CDR3 DNA sequence: TGTGCCAGCAGACCTGGGTCGAACTATAATTCACCCCTCCACTTT. Amino acid sequence: CASRPGSNYNSPLHF.